These 16 T cell receptor beta chains were sequenced from one sample in a study of post-analysis software for immune sequencing data. The study, taken as a whole, reports: Patients used about 5 TRBV segments, including TRBV5-6, TRBV5-1 and TRBV20-1, more often than controls.

These receptors' antigens are unknown. Every TCR beta cDNA library bore unique molecular identifiers. Via MiXCR, TCRdb re-called the PCR reads, giving one row per CDR3 protein. The table has 740,000 or so distinct CDR3 sequences, under 70% seen once; the top ten hold approximately 4.4%. Sequencing used blood. The receptors were sampled from a girl aged 10-17 years with multiple sclerosis.

This sequence joins TRBV6-6 and TRBJ2-7; D possibly corresponds to TRBD2 (6 bases). Germline lookup yields CDR1 MNHNY and CDR2 SVGAGI (reference sequence). V lost 6 bases, J lost 1 base, and 16 bases lay in between. CDR3 length: 15 amino acids. CDR3 amino acids: CASRPSAGMSYEQYF. The CDR3 DNA reads TGTGCCAGCAGGCCTAGCGCGGGAATGTCCTACGAGCAGTACTTC.

The chain has TRBV20-1 and TRBJ2-7, with 10 positions matching TRBD2. The J call is uncertain, as TRBJ2-5 better fits the DNA end. Germline CDR1 DFQATT, CDR2 SNEGSKA (reference sequence). The CDR3 sequence is 15 residues long. The CDR3 loop reads CSARVPSGREETQYF. CDR3 in DNA: TGCAGTGCTAGAGTTCCTAGCGGGAGAGAAGAGACCCAGTACTTC.

This chain uses TRBV20-1 with TRBJ2-3; 8 bases align to TRBD2. Germline V gene data show CDR1 as DFQATT and CDR2 as SNEGSKA (reference sequence). The CDR3 loop spans 15 amino acids. The V gene end was trimmed by 2 bases and the J gene end by 2 bases; junction bases not matched to a gene: 6. CDR3 sequence reads: CSARQSGGYTDTQYF. CDR3 coding DNA: TGCAGTGCTAGACAGAGCGGGGGTTACACAGATACGCAGTATTTT.

This clonotype has just a few counts. The genes are TRBV7-9 and TRBJ2-7; D possibly corresponds to TRBD2 (5 bases). V was pared by 6 bases and J by 0 bases, with 15 bases between. Germline V gene sequence: CDR1 SEHNR, CDR2 FQNEAQ (reference sequence). The length of the CDR3 is 15 residues. Here the CDR3 reads CASSKSEGTSYEQYF. CDR3 nucleotide sequence: TGTGCCAGCAGTAAATCTGAGGGCACCTCCTACGAGCAGTACTTC.

The table lists this clonotype with a few counts. The J gene is TRBJ1-5, the V gene TRBV18; TRBD1 might be the D (5 bases). Looked up from germline, CDR1 is KGHSH and CDR2 is LQKENI. The V end was cut by 2 bases, the J end by 2 bases, with 13 bases between. The CDR3 loop spans 16 amino acids. CDR3 region: CASSPVQGGGNQPQHF. In DNA form, the CDR3 reads TGTGCCAGCTCACCAGTTCAGGGAGGTGGCAATCAGCCCCAGCATTTT.

The V and J genes are TRBV12-3 or TRBV12-4 and TRBJ2-5; 8 bases line up with TRBD1. The CDR3 sequence is 12 residues long. The trim removed 8 bases at V and 4 bases at J, leaving 3 bases unmatched. The CDR3 nucleotides read TGTGCCAGCGGCGGACAGGGAGAGACCCAGTACTTC. Its translation: CASGGQGETQYF.

As to this clonotype: The junction shows a germline mismatch at one end, possibly a read error. The chain recombines TRBV12-3 or TRBV12-4 with TRBJ2-5, with 8 bases lining up with TRBD2. CDR3 size: 15 residues. This CDR3 reads CVSRGSGRGGNEQYF. The CDR3 bases are TGTGTCAGCAGGGGAAGCGGGAGAGGGGGGAATGAGCAGTACTTC.

This clonotype has just one count. The chain combines TRBV4-1 with TRBJ2-1, with 9 nucleotides matching TRBD2. Germline CDR1 reads MGHRA; CDR2 reads YSYEKL. This CDR3 has 15 amino acids. J was trimmed by 6 bases and V by 3 bases; bases with no gene match: 6. CDR3 sequence reads: CASSHGGGAINEQFF. CDR3 nucleotides: TGCGCCAGCAGCCATGGCGGGGGGGCGATCAATGAGCAGTTCTTC.

J is TRBJ2-7 and V is TRBV7-9; TRBD1 is a possible D gene (5 bases). The CDR3 covers 14 residues. Trimming removed 5 bases at V and 2 bases at J, with 13 bases between. Germline values: CDR1 SEHNR, CDR2 FQNEAQ (reference sequence). The CDR3 bases are TGTGCCAGCAGCGCAGACAGCTTTACCTACGAGCAGTACTTC. Protein sequence: CASSADSFTYEQYF.

This chain links TRBV20-1 with TRBJ2-5; 7 bases align to TRBD2. Looked up from germline, CDR1 is DFQATT and CDR2 is SNEGSKA (reference sequence). This CDR3 contains 14 residues. The CDR3, as DNA: TGCAATGCCCGGCCAGCGGGAAACCAAGAGACCCAGTACTTC. Its protein product is CNARPAGNQETQYF.

The genes are TRBV7-6 and TRBJ2-7; D is possibly TRBD1 (5 bases). The V and J ends lost 1 base and 2 bases respectively, with 9 bases between them. The germline V gene has CDR1 SGHVS and CDR2 FNYEAQ. This CDR3 comprises 14 residues. CDR3 region: CASSLETAPYEQYF. The CDR3 coding sequence is TGTGCCAGCAGCTTAGAGACAGCTCCCTACGAGCAGTACTTC.

The chain has TRBV10-3 and TRBJ2-3; the match to TRBD2 covers 14 bases. CDR1 and CDR2 from the germline V gene are ENHRY and SYGVKD. With 8 bases clipped from V and 2 bases from J, the junction kept 24 bases outside the gene matches. CDR3 length equals 22 residues. CDR3 coding DNA: TGTGCCATCGAAAAGGACGGGCGACTAGCGGGAGGGTCTCGATCTCTCACAGATACGCAGTATTTT. Translation: CAIEKDGRLAGGSRSLTDTQYF.

This chain links TRBV20-1 with TRBJ2-4; D may match TRBD1 or TRBD2 (6 bases each). This CDR3 is built from 16 residues. Germline CDR1 DFQATT, CDR2 SNEGSKA (reference sequence). Trimming removed 5 bases from V and 1 base from J, with 18 bases in between. CDR3 nucleotides: TGCAGTGCTGGAAATTACAGGGCGGGGGCCAAAAACATTCAGTACTTC. This codes for CSAGNYRAGAKNIQYF.

The V gene is TRBV29-1, the J gene TRBJ1-3, with unresolved D. The CDR3 consists of 14 residues. Germline lookup yields CDR1 SQVTM and CDR2 ANQGSEA. The V and J ends lost 5 bases and 0 bases respectively, with 11 bases between them. In nucleotides, the CDR3 is TGCAGCGTTACCCGCGGTGACTCTGGAAACACCATATATTTT. Translating gives CSVTRGDSGNTIYF. The whole variable domain, filled in from reference TRBV29-1 and TRBJ1-3, reads SAVISQKPSRDICQRGTSLTIQCQVDSQVTMMFWYRQQPGQSLTLIATANQGSEATYESGFVIDKFPISRPNLTFSTLTVSNMSPEDSSIYLCSVTRGDSGNTIYFGEGSWLTVV.

The V and J genes are TRBV20-1 and TRBJ2-5, with TRBD2 as a possible D gene (6 bases). V lost 7 bases and J lost 2, with 14 bases in between. Germline assignment: CDR1 DFQATT and CDR2 SNEGSKA (reference sequence). The CDR3 is 13 residues long. CDR3 in amino acids: CSESGGTQETQYF. In DNA form, the CDR3 reads TGCAGTGAGTCCGGGGGAACGCAAGAGACCCAGTACTTC.

CDR3 DNA sequence: TGCAGTGCTAGAGATAGGAGACAGGGAACCTACGAGCAGTACTTC. This translates into CSARDRRQGTYEQYF. The chain employs TRBV20-1 and TRBJ2-7; 7 bases map to TRBD1. Germline trimming cut 0 bases from V and 2 bases from J; bases unmatched to any gene: 7. CDR1 DFQATT and CDR2 SNEGSKA come from the germline V gene (reference sequence). This CDR3 has 15 residues.